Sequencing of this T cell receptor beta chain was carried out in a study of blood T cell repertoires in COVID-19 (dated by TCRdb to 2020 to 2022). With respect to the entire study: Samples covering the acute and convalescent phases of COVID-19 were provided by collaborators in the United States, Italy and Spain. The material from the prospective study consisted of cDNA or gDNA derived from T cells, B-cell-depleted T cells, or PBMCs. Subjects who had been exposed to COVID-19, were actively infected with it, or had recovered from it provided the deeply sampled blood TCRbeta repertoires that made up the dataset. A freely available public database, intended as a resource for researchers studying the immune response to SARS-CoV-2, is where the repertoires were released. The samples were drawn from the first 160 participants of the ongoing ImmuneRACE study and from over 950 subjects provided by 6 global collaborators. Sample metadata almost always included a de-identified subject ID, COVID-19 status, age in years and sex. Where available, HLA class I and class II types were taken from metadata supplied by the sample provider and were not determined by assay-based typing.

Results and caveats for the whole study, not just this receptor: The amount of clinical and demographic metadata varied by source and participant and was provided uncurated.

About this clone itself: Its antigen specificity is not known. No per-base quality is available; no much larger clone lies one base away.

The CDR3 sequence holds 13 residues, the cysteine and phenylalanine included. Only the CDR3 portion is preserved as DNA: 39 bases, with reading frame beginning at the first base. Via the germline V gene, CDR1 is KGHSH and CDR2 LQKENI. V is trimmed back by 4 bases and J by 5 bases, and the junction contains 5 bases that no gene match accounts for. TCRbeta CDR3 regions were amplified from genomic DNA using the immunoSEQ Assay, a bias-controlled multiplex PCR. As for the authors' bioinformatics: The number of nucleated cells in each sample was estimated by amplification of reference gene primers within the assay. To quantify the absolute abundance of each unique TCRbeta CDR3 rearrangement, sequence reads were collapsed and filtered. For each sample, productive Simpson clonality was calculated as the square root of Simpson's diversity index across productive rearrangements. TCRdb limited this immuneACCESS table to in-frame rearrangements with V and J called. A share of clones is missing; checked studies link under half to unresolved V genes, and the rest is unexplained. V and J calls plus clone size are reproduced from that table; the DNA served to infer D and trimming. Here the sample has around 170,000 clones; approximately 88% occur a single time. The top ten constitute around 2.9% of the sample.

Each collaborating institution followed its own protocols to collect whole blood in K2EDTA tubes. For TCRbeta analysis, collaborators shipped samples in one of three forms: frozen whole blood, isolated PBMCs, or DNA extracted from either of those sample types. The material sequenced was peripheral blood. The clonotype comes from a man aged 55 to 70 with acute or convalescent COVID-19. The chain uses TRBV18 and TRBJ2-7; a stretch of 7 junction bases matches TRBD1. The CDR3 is CASSQGAADEQYF. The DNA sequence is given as TGTGCCAGCTCACAGGGGGCTGCCGACGAGCAGTACTTC.